The clone carrying this TCR beta chain was found a few times. Its matching antigen is unknown. This sample stems from a study of T cells after yellow fever vaccination. Broader study findings: Overall, a small share of clonotypes was seen in both CD4 and CD8 compartments. Booster sampling recovered most clones from primary vaccination (nearly 98% CD4, roughly 88% CD8).

TCR cDNA, made by 5'RACE template switching, carried an added universal primer site and UMIs. TCRdb reprocessed the 5' RACE reads with MiXCR, giving one entry per CDR3 protein. The profile shows roughly 110,000 distinct CDR3 sequences, 8.4% of them singletons. The TCR sequence derives from a man aged 30 to 39 who received the YFV17D yellow fever vaccine. Source: CD8+ T cells sorted from PBMCs, taken 45 days after the yellow fever booster vaccination.

The CDR3 loop is CSARDGNRALEQYF. The CDR3 nucleotides are TGCAGTGCTAGAGATGGTAACAGAGCCCTCGAGCAGTACTTC. The chain links TRBV20-1 to TRBJ2-7; D call uncertain. Trimming stripped 0 bases from V and 6 bases from J, with 15 bases between. The CDR3 loop spans 14 amino acids. Germline values: CDR1 DFQATT, CDR2 SNEGSKA (reference sequence).